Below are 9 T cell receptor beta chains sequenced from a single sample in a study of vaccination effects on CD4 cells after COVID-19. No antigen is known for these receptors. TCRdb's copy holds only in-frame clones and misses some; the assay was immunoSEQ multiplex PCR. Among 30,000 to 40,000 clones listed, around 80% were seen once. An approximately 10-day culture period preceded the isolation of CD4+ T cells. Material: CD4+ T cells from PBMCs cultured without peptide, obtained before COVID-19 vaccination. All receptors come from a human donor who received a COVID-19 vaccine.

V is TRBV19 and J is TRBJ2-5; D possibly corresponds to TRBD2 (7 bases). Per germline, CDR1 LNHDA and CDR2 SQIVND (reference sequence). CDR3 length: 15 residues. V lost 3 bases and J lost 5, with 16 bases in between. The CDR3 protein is CASSMGGGAGETQYF. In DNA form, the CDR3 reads TGTGCCAGTAGTATGGGAGGGGGGGCAGGTGAGACCCAGTACTTC.

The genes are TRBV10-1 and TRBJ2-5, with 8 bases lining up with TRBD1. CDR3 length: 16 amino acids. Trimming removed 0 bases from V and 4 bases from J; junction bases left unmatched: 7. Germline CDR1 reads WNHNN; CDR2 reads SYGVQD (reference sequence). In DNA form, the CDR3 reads TGCGCCAGCAGTGAGTCTCGGACAGGGTATCGAGAGACCCAGTACTTC. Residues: CASSESRTGYRETQYF.

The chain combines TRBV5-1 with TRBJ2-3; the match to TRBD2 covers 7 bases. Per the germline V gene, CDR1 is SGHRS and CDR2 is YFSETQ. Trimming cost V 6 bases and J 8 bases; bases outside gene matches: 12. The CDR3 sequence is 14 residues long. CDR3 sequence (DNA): TGCGCCAGCACCCGGGGGGATGGCGGAGCTACGCAGTATTTT. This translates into CASTRGDGGATQYF.

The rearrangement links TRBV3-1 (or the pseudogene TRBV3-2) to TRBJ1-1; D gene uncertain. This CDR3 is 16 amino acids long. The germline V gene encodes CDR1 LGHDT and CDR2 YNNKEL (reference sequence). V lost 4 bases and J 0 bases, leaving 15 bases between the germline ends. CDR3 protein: CASSPLDRPLNTEAFF. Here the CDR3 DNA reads TGTGCCAGCAGCCCCTTGGACCGGCCTTTGAACACTGAAGCTTTCTTT.

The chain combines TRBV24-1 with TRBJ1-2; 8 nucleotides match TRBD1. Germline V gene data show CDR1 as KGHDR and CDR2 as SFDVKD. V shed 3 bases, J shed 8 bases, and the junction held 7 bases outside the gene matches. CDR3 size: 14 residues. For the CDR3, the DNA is TGTGCCACCAGTGATCCCACAGGGGGGGGAGGCTACACCTTC. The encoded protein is CATSDPTGGGGYTF.

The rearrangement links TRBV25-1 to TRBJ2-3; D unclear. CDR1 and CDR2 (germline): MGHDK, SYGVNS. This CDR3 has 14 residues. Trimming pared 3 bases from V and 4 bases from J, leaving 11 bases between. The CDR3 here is CASSDRRAADTQYF. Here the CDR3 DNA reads TGTGCCAGCAGTGATCGACGGGCCGCAGATACGCAGTATTTT.

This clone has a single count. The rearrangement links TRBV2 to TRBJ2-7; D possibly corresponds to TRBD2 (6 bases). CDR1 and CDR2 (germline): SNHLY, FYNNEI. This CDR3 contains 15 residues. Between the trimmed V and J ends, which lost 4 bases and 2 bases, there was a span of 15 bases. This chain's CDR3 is CASSVEGGGTYEQYV. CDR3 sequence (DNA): TGTGCCAGCAGTGTGGAGGGAGGTGGGACCTACGAGCAGTACGTC.

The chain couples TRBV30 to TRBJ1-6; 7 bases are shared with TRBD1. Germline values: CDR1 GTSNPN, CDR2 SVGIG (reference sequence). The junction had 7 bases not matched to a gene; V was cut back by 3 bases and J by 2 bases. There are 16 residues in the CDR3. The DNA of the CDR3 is TGTGCCTGGAGAAGAGGGGGCGGCGCCTATAATTCACCCCTCCACTTT. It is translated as CAWRRGGGAYNSPLHF.

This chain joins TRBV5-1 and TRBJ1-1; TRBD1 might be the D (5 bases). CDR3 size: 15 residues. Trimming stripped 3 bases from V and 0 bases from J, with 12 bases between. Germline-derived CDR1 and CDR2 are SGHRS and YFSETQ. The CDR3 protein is CASSSTGTLNTEAFF. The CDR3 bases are TGCGCCAGCAGCTCCACCGGGACGCTGAACACTGAAGCTTTCTTT.